The 7 T cell receptor beta chains in this list originate from one sample, sequenced in a study of blood T cell repertoires in COVID-19. Sequencing used immunoSEQ multiplex PCR; TCRdb keeps in-frame clones, though not all of them. The table has approximately 490,000 clones, roughly 90% seen once. The sample consisted of PBMCs or T cells enriched from blood (not recorded which). The source of these receptors is a woman under 30 who had recovered from COVID-19.

This chain uses TRBV28 with TRBJ1-2; a weak D match, TRBD1 (5 bases). This CDR3 is 15 amino acids long. V shed 7 bases and J shed 4 bases, with 19 bases lying between them. CDR1 is MDHEN and CDR2 is SYDVKM in the germline V gene. DNA of the CDR3: TGTGCCAGCACAAAGCCTGACAGATACCTCTATGGCTACACCTTC. This codes for CASTKPDRYLYGYTF.

The chain carries TRBV5-1 and TRBJ1-2; D might be TRBD1 (5 bases). The CDR3 runs 13 residues. V lost 0 bases to trimming and J lost 8 bases, with 11 bases between them. Germline V lookup: CDR1 SGHRS, CDR2 YFSETQ. DNA of the CDR3: TGCGCCAGCAGCTTGGCTGGAGGGGAAGGCTACACCTTC. It is translated as CASSLAGGEGYTF.

The rearrangement uses TRBV19 and TRBJ2-1, with 9 bases matching TRBD1. Germline V gene lookup returns CDR1 LNHDA and CDR2 SQIVND (reference sequence). This CDR3 contains 17 residues. The ends lost 4 bases at V and 7 bases at J; junction bases unmatched: 14. The CDR3 coding sequence is TGTGCCAGTAGTACGTCACAGGGGGCGAGGTTAGGAAATGAGCAGTTCTTC. Protein sequence: CASSTSQGARLGNEQFF.

V usage is TRBV7-9 and J usage is TRBJ2-5, with 7 bases lining up with TRBD2. V was clipped by 1 base and J by 1 base; unmatched bases: 6. The germline CDR1 and CDR2 sequences are SEHNR and FQNEAQ (reference sequence). This CDR3 is 16 amino acids long. The CDR3 nucleotides read TGTGCCAGCAGCTTAGGGTCTAGCGGCAGCCAAGAGACCCAGTACTTC. Its translation: CASSLGSSGSQETQYF. The full variable domain, completed using reference TRBV7-9 and TRBJ2-5, is DTGVSQNPRHKITKRGQNVTFRCDPISEHNRLYWYRQTLGQGPEFLTYFQNEAQLEKSRLLSDRFSAERPKGSFSTLEIQRTEQGDSAMYLCASSLGSSGSQETQYFGPGTRLLVL.

The V and J genes are TRBV5-1 and TRBJ2-3; TRBD2 aligns across 10 bases. With V trimmed by 0 bases and J by 0 bases, 1 base remained unmatched. The CDR3 has 16 residues. Germline V gene lookup returns CDR1 SGHRS and CDR2 YFSETQ. The CDR3 DNA follows: TGCGCCAGCAGCTTGGATAGCGGGGGGAGCACAGATACGCAGTATTTT. Protein sequence: CASSLDSGGSTDTQYF.

This chain connects TRBV11-2 to TRBJ1-2; 8 nucleotides line up with TRBD1. In germline, CDR1 is SGHAT, CDR2 FQNNGV. This CDR3 contains 15 residues. Trimming took 0 bases from V and 8 from J; bases not matched to a gene: 8. As DNA, the CDR3 is TGTGCCAGCAGCTTAGATCGAGTGACAGGGGACGGCTACACCTTC. The encoded protein is CASSLDRVTGDGYTF.

The chain joins TRBV30 to TRBJ2-7; a possible D gene is TRBD2 (5 bases). V shed 3 bases and J shed 4 bases, with 10 bases lying between them. The germline gives CDR1 GTSNPN, CDR2 SVGIG (reference sequence). This CDR3 spans 12 amino acids. CDR3 sequence reads: CAWSVSVYEQYF. Here the CDR3 DNA reads TGTGCCTGGAGCGTTAGCGTTTACGAGCAGTACTTC.